This T cell receptor beta chain was captured by sequencing in a study of blood T cell repertoires in COVID-19. Overall study: The United States, Italy and Spain supplied acute and convalescent COVID-19 samples. From T cells, B-cell-depleted T cells, or PBMCs came the material, which was cDNA or gDNA.

This clone was picked up a small number of times. Original handling: Estimation of nucleated cell counts relied on the amplification of reference gene primers. Sequenced by immunoSEQ multiplex PCR; TCRdb stores in-frame clones only, minus some. That table is the source of V, J and clone size, and D and trimming were worked out from the DNA. The sample yields about 250,000 clones, 70% to 90% seen once. The receptor was derived from a man aged 18 to 29 with active or convalescent COVID-19. The specimen sequenced was peripheral blood.

The CDR3 reads CSVPGTGGAAVDTEAFF. CDR3 nucleotide sequence: TGCAGCGTACCCGGGACAGGGGGCGCGGCGGTTGACACTGAAGCTTTCTTT. J is TRBJ1-1 and V is TRBV29-1, with 12 nucleotides matching TRBD1. The V gene's germline CDR1 is SQVTM and CDR2 ANQGSEA. With 6 bases clipped from V and 3 bases from J, the junction kept 14 bases outside the gene matches. The CDR3 sequence is 17 residues long.